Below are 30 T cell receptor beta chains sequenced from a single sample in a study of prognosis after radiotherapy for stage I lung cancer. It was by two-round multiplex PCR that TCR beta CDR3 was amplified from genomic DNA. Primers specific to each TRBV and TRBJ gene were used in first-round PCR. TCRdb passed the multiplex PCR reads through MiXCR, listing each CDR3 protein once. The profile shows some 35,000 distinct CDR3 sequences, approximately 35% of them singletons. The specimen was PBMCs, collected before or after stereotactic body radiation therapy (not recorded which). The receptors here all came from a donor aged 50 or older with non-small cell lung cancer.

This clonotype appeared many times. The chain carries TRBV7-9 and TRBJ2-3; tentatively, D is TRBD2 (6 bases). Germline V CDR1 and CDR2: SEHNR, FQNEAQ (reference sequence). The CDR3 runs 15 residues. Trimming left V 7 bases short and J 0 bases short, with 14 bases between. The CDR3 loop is CASTNRDFSTDTQYF. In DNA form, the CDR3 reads TGTGCCAGCACCAACCGGGACTTTAGCACAGATACGCAGTATTTT.

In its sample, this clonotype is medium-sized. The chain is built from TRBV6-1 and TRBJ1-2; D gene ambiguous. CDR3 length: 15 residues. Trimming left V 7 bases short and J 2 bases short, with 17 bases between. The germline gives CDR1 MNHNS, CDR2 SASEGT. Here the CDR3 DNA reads TGTGCCAGCACCCGGTCGGGTTGGGAAAACTATGGCTACACCTTC. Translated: CASTRSGWENYGYTF.

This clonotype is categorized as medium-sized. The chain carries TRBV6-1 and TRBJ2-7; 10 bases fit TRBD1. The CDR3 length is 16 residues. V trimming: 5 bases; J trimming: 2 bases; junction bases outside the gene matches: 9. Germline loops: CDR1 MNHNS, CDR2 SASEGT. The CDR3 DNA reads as TGTGCCAGCAGTAAACTCCGGGACAGGGGAACCTACGAGCAGTACTTC. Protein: CASSKLRDRGTYEQYF.

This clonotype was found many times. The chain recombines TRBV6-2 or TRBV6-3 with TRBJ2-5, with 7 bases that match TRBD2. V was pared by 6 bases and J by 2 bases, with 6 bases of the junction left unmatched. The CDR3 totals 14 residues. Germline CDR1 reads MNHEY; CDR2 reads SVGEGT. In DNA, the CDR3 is TGTGCCAGCAGGCTTGGGAGGGAGCAAGAGACCCAGTACTTC. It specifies CASRLGREQETQYF.

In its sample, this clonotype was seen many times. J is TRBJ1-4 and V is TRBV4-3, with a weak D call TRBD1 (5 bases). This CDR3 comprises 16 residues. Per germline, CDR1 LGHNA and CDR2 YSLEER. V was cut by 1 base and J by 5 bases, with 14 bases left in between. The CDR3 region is CASSQGPETANEKLFF. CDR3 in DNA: TGCGCCAGCAGCCAAGGGCCAGAGACAGCCAATGAAAAACTGTTTTTT.

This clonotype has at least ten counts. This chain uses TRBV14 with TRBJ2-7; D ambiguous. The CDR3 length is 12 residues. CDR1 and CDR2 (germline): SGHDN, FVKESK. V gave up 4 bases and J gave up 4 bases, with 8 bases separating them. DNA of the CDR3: TGTGCCAGCAGCCGTGTGGGGTACGAGCAGTACTTC. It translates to CASSRVGYEQYF. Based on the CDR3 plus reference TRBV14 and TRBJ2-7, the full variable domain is EAGVTQFPSHSVIEKGQTVTLRCDPISGHDNLYWYRRVMGKEIKFLLHFVKESKQDESGMPNNRFLAERTGGTYSTLKVQPAELEDSGVYFCASSRVGYEQYFGPGTRLTVT.

The CDR3 loop is CASSGAGGLSEQYF. DNA of the CDR3: TGTGCCAGCAGTGGTGCGGGAGGACTGTCCGAGCAGTACTTC. The chain is built from TRBV7-2 and TRBJ2-7; 8 bases fit TRBD2. This CDR3 region has 14 residues. CDR1 and CDR2 (germline): SGHTA, FQGNSA. The ends lost 6 bases at V and 6 bases at J; junction bases unmatched: 10.

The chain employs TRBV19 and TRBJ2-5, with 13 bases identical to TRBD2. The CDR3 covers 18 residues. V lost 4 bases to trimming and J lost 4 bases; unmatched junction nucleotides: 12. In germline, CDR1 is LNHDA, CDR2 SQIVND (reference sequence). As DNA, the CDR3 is TGTGCCAGTAGTACAACTAGCGGGGGGGCCAGTCCCCTAGAGACCCAGTACTTC. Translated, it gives CASSTTSGGASPLETQYF.

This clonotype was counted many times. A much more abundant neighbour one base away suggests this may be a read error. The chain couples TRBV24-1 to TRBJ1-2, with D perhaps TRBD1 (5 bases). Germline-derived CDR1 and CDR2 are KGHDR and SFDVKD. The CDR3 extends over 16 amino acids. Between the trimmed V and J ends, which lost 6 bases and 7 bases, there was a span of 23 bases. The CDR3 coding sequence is TGTGCCACCAGTAATGGTCCGGGGGAATTGGCCGGTGGCTACACCTTC. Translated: CATSNGPGELAGGYTF.

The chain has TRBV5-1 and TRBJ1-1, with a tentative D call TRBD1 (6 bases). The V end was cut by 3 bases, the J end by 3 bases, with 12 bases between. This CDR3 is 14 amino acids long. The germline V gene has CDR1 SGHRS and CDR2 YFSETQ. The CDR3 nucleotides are TGCGCCAGCAGCTCCCAGGGGATGGACACTGAAGCTTTCTTT. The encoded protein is CASSSQGMDTEAFF.

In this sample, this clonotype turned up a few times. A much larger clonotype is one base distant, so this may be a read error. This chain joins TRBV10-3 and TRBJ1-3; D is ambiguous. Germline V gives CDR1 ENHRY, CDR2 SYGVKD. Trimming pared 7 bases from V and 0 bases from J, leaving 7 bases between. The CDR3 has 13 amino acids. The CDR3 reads CAIMTLSGNTIYF. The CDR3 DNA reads TGTGCCATCATGACCCTCTCTGGAAACACCATATATTTT.

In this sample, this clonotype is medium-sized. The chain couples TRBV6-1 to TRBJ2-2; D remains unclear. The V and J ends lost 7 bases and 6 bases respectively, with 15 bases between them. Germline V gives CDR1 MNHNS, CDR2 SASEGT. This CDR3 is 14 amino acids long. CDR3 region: CASKENFHPGELFF. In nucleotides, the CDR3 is TGTGCCAGCAAAGAAAATTTTCATCCCGGGGAGCTGTTTTTT.

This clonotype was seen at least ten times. The CDR3 loop reads CASSSQGGNTEAFF. The CDR3, as DNA: TGTGCCAGCAGCTCACAGGGTGGAAACACTGAAGCTTTCTTT. The rearrangement links TRBV7-8 to TRBJ1-1, with D perhaps TRBD1 (6 bases). Germline lookup yields CDR1 SGHVS and CDR2 FQNEAQ. Trimming shortened V by 4 bases and J by 2 bases, and 11 bases separated the two germline ends. The CDR3 is 14 amino acids.

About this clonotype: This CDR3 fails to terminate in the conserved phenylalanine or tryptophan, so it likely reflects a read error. CDR3 nucleotides: TGTGCCAGCAGTGAACAAGACGGTTCTGTATTAGGAGAGCTGTTTTCT. Encoded protein: CASSEQDGSVLGELFS. The rearrangement joins TRBV6-1 to TRBJ2-2; D remains unclear. Looked up from germline, CDR1 is MNHNS and CDR2 is SASEGT. The germline V and J ends were trimmed by 2 bases and 11 bases, with 21 bases remaining between them. CDR3 size: 16 residues.

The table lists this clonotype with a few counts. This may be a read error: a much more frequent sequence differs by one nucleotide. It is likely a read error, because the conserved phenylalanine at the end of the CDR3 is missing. CDR3 protein: CASSTPQLRENTEAFL. The CDR3 region has the DNA TGTGCCAGTAGTACCCCTCAGCTACGCGAGAACACTGAAGCTTTCCTT. The J gene is TRBJ1-1, the V gene TRBV19; D is uncertain. With 4 bases removed from V and 1 base from J, the gap between germline ends came to 16 bases. This CDR3 comprises 16 residues. The germline gives CDR1 LNHDA, CDR2 SQIVND (reference sequence).

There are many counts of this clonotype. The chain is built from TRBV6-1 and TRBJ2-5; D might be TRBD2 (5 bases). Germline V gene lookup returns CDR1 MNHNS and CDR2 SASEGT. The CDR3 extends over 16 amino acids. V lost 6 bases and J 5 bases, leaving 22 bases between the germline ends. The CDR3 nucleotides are TGTGCCAGCAGAATTGGACTCGGTTGGGTCGGGGAGACCCAGTACTTC. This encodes CASRIGLGWVGETQYF.

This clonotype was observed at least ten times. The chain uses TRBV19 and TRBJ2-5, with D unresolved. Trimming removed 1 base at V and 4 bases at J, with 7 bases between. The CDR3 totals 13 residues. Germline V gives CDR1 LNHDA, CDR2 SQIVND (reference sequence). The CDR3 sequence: CASSIGYRETQYF. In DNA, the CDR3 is TGTGCCAGTAGTATAGGGTATCGAGAGACCCAGTACTTC.

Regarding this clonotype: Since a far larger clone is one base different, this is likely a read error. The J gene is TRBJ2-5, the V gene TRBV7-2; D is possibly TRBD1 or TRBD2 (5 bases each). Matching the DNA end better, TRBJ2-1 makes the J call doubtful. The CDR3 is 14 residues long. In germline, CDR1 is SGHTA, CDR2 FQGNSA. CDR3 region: CASIHGTSNNEQFF. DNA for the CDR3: TGTGCCAGCATCCACGGGACCAGCAACAATGAGCAGTTCTTC.

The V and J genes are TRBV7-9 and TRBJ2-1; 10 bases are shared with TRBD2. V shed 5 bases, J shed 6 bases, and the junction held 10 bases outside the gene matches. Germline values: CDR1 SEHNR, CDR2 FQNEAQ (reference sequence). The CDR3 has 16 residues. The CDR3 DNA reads TGTGCCAGCAGCGTAGGAACTAGCGGGATTGTCAATGAGCAGTTCTTC. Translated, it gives CASSVGTSGIVNEQFF.

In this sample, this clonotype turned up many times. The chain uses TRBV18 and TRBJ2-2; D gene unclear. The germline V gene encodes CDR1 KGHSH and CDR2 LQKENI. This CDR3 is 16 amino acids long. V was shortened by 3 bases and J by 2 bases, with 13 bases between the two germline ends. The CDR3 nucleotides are TGTGCCAGCTCACCCCGAAGAGGCCCCAACACCGGGGAGCTGTTTTTT. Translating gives CASSPRRGPNTGELFF.

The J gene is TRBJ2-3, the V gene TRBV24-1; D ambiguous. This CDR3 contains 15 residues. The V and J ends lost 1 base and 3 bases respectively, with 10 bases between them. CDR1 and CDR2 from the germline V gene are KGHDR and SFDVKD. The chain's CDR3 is CATSDLDFGTDTQYF. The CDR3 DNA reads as TGTGCCACCAGTGATTTAGACTTCGGGACAGATACGCAGTATTTT.

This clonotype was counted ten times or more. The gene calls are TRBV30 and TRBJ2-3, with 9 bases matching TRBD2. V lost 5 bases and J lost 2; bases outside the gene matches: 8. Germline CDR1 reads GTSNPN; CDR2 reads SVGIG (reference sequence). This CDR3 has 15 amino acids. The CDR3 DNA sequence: TGTGCCTGGCAACGCGGGGGGGCCTTCACAGATACGCAGTATTTT. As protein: CAWQRGGAFTDTQYF.

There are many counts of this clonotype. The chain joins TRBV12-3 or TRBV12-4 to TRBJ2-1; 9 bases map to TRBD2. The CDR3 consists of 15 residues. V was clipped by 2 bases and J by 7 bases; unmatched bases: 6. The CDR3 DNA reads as TGTGCCAGCAGTTTATGGGGACTAGCTGGGAATGAGCAGTTCTTC. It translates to CASSLWGLAGNEQFF.

CDR3 nucleotide sequence: TGTGCCAGCAGTTCCATCCCAGGGAGGCTATACGAGCAGTACTTC. Protein product: CASSSIPGRLYEQYF. The chain recombines TRBV6-5 with TRBJ2-7; D may be TRBD2 (6 bases). The CDR3 sequence is 15 residues long. Germline-derived CDR1 and CDR2 are MNHEY and SVGAGI. The V end was cut by 4 bases, the J end by 4 bases, with 17 bases between.

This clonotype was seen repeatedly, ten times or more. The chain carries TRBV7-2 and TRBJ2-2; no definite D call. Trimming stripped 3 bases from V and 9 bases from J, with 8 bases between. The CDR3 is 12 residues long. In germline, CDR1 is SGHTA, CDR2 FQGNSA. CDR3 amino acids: CASSFAVRELFF. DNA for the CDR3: TGTGCCAGCAGCTTCGCGGTCCGGGAGCTGTTTTTT.

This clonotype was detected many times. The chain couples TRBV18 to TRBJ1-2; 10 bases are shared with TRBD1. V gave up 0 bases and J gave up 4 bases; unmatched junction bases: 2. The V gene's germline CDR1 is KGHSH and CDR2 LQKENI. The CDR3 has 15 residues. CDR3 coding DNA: TGTGCCAGCTCACCACCGGACAGGGGGAGCTATGGCTACACCTTC. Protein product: CASSPPDRGSYGYTF.

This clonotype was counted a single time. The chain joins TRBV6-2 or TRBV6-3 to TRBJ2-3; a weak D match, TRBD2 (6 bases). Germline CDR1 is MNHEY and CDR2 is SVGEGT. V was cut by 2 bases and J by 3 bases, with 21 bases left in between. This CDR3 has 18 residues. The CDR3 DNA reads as TGTGCCAGCAGTTACACTTCCCTGGTGGGGGGACGGACAGATACGCAGTATTTT. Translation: CASSYTSLVGGRTDTQYF.

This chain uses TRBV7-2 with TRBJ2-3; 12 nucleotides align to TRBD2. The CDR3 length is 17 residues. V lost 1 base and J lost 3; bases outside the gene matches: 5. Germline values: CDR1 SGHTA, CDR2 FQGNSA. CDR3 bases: TGTGCCAGCAGCTTAGTGGTACTAGCGGGAGGAACAGATACGCAGTATTTT. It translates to CASSLVVLAGGTDTQYF.

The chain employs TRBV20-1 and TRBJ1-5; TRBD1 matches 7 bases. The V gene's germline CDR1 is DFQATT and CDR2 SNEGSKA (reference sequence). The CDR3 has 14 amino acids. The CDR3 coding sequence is TGCATTGTTAGACAGGGTTCTTCCAATCAGCCCCAGCATTTT. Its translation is CIVRQGSSNQPQHF.

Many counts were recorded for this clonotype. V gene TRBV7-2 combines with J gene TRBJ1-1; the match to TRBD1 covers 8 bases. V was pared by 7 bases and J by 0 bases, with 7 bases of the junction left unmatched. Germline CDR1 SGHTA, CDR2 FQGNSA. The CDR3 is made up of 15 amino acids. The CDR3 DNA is TGTGCCAGCAACTCCAGGGGGCTTATGAACACTGAAGCTTTCTTT. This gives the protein CASNSRGLMNTEAFF. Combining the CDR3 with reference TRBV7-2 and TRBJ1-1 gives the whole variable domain GAGVSQSPSNKVTEKGKDVELRCDPISGHTALYWYRQSLGQGLEFLIYFQGNSAPDKSGLPSDRFSAERTGGSVSTLTIQRTQQEDSAVYLCASNSRGLMNTEAFFGQGTRLTVV.